These T cell receptor beta chains were read from a single sample in a study of CD8 T cells in ankylosing spondylitis. Each CDR3 protein is one row after TCRdb ran MiXCR on the 5' RACE reads. The top ten hold around 5.1% of the sample, which has 200,000 to 300,000 distinct CDR3 sequences, 7.5% to 9.5% seen once. The specimen was blood, either unsorted or a sorted T cell fraction (not recorded which). These receptors came from a female donor with ankylosing spondylitis or in good health (not recorded which). The CDR3 runs from the conserved cysteine through the conserved F or W. The order of the fields is clone size, J gene, V gene, D gene, CDR3 DNA, CDR3 protein. D genes are given only for firm matches. Expanded clones get a size class; other rows say once, few or many, or leave the size out.

many	TRBJ2-7	TRBV7-2	TRBD2	TGTGCCAGCAGCTTAGTGCGGGAGCGCAACGAGCAGTACTTC	CASSLVRERNEQYF
few	TRBJ1-5	TRBV7-2	.	TGTGCCAGCAGCTCTACAGGACGCAATCAGCCCCAGCATTTT	CASSSTGRNQPQHF
many	TRBJ2-1	TRBV9	TRBD2	TGTGCCACCGGGACTAGCGTCTTCGGTGAGCAGTTCTTC	CATGTSVFGEQFF
few	TRBJ1-2	TRBV5-6	TRBD1	TGTGCCAGCAGCTGGAGTGGACAGGAACACTCCTATGGCTACACCTTC	CASSWSGQEHSYGYTF
many	TRBJ2-3	TRBV4-3	.	TGCGCCAGCAGCCACACGGGGGGCAGCACAGATACGCAGTATTTT	CASSHTGGSTDTQYF
many	TRBJ1-5	TRBV20-1	.	TGCAGTGCTAGAAGGGGTGGTCAGCCCCAGCATTTT	CSARRGGQPQHF
many	TRBJ2-3	TRBV19	TRBD1	TGTGCCAGTAGTATCAGGACAGGTCCCGATACGCAGTATTTT	CASSIRTGPDTQYF
many	TRBJ2-1	TRBV6-2/TRBV6-3	TRBD2	TGTGCCAGCAGTTCCGGACTAGCGTTGTACAATGAGCAGTTCTTC	CASSSGLALYNEQFF
many	TRBJ2-1	TRBV5-5	TRBD2	TGTGCCAGCAGCTTGACTGGTCTAGCGGGAGGGAGCTCCTACAATGAGCAGTTCTTC	CASSLTGLAGGSSYNEQFF
many	TRBJ2-2	TRBV29-1	.	TGCAGCGTTGTGGCCCCGGCAAACTCGAACACCGGGGAGCTGTTTTTT	CSVVAPANSNTGELFF
.	TRBJ1-3	TRBV13	.	TGTGCCAGCAGCTTATCAGGAAGCACCATATATTTT	CASSLSGSTIYF
many	TRBJ2-1	TRBV9	.	TGTGCCAGCAGCCCCCTCCGGGGGCCGAGGAATGAGCAGTTCTTC	CASSPLRGPRNEQFF
many	TRBJ1-2	TRBV15	.	TGTGCCACCAGCCCCGGAGGACAGATCTATGGCTACACCTTC	CATSPGGQIYGYTF
many	TRBJ2-3	TRBV10-3	.	TGTGCCATCACTACCACGGTGACCACAGATACGCAGTATTTT	CAITTTVTTDTQYF
many	TRBJ2-2	TRBV6-6	TRBD2	TGTGCCAGCAGTTACCTATTTAGCGGGAGGACCGGGGAGCTGTTTTTT	CASSYLFSGRTGELFF
many	TRBJ1-4	TRBV7-8	.	TGTGCCAGCAGCCCCTACAGGAGCCCTAATGAAAAACTGTTTTTT	CASSPYRSPNEKLFF
few	TRBJ2-7	TRBV30	TRBD2	TGTGCCTGGAGTGGAGGGCGGGAGGGAACCTACGAGCAGTACTTC	CAWSGGREGTYEQYF